This is a list of T cell receptor beta chains from one sample in a study of T cell changes during pregnancy in multiple sclerosis. Measured with immunoSEQ multiplex PCR; TCRdb has only the in-frame clones, and not every one. In the table there are 35,000 to 45,000 clones, 75% to 95% of which are singletons. Specimen: CD4+ T cells from peripheral blood mononuclear cells, collected in the second trimester of pregnancy. The receptors here all came from a female donor in good health, enrolled as a control in a pregnancy study. CDR3s include the opening cysteine and the closing phenylalanine or tryptophan. Fields, in order: clone size, D gene, V gene, J gene, CDR3 DNA, CDR3 protein. A D gene is named only where the DNA matches it firmly. Clone size appears in some rows only: once, few, many, or a class for an expanded clone.

>-|-|TRBV27|TRBJ2-2
TGTGCCAGCACAGGGGAAGGACCCCCCATGGGGGAGCTGTTTTTT
CASTGEGPPMGELFF
>-|-|TRBV6-1|TRBJ1-5
TGTGCCAGCACCCCGGCGGCAGCTCACAATCAGCCCCAGCATTTT
CASTPAAAHNQPQHF
>-|TRBD2|TRBV4-3|TRBJ2-3
TGCGCCAGCAGGACTAGCGGGACAAGCACAGATACGCAGTATTTT
CASRTSGTSTDTQYF
>-|TRBD2|TRBV5-1|TRBJ2-1
TGCGCCAGCAGCCCCGCCCGGGCTGGGCTAGCGGGATCCTACAATGAGCAGTTCTTC
CASSPARAGLAGSYNEQFF
>-|TRBD2|TRBV4-2|TRBJ2-7
TGTGCCAGCAGCCATTTAGCGGGGGGGTCCTCCTACGAGCAGTACTTC
CASSHLAGGSSYEQYF
>-|TRBD2|TRBV7-2|TRBJ2-2
TGTGCCAGCAGACAAAGTCTAGCGGGAGGGTGGGGGGAGCTGTTTTTT
CASRQSLAGGWGELFF
>-|-|TRBV15|TRBJ2-3
TGTGCCACCAGCAGAGGGGGCCATACGCAGTATTTT
CATSRGGHTQYF
>-|-|TRBV19|TRBJ1-5
TGTGCCAGTAGTATTCCAGAGGGCAATCAGCCCCAGCATTTT
CASSIPEGNQPQHF
>-|-|TRBV7-9|TRBJ1-1
TGTGCCAGCAGCCCCTCCCAGGTTCTAATGAACACTGAAGCTTTCTTT
CASSPSQVLMNTEAFF
>-|TRBD2|TRBV4-1|TRBJ2-5
TGCGCCAGCAGCTATCCGGGACTAGCAGAGACCCAGTACTTC
CASSYPGLAETQYF
>once|-|TRBV19|TRBJ1-4
TGTGCCAGTAGTCACGGCGGGATAGTTGGACGGAGGAATGAAAAACTGTTTTTT
CASSHGGIVGRRNEKLFF
>-|-|TRBV28|TRBJ1-2
TGTGCCAGCACACCATACTCAGGGAACAGCCGCTATGGCTACACCTTC
CASTPYSGNSRYGYTF
>-|TRBD1|TRBV5-1|TRBJ1-1
TGCGCCAGCAGCGCCTTTGGACAGGGGCGAACTGAAGCTTTCTTT
CASSAFGQGRTEAFF
>-|TRBD1|TRBV7-8|TRBJ2-3
TGTGCCAGCAGCACAGGGGACGGATGGAGCACAGATACGCAGTATTTT
CASSTGDGWSTDTQYF
>-|-|TRBV5-1|TRBJ2-5
TGCGCCAGCAGCTCAGGACAGTCGGGGGAGACCCAGTACTTC
CASSSGQSGETQYF
>-|-|TRBV28|TRBJ1-2
TGTGCCAGCAGTTTCGAGAGTGGCTACACCTTC
CASSFESGYTF
>-|-|TRBV5-8|TRBJ1-2
TGTGCCAGCAGCTTCGGGGGGAAGGATGGCTACACCTTC
CASSFGGKDGYTF
>-|TRBD2|TRBV28|TRBJ2-3
TGTGCCAGCACTCTTTGGACTAGCGGGTGGAGCCCTAGCAGGACAGATACGCAGTATTTT
CASTLWTSGWSPSRTDTQYF
>-|-|TRBV18|TRBJ2-5
TGTGCCAGCTCACCAGCGGTGAAGACCCAGTACTTC
CASSPAVKTQYF
>-|TRBD2|TRBV7-7|TRBJ2-5
TGTGCTAGCAGCTTATTCGGGGCTAGCGGGATTGAGACCCAGTACTTC
CASSLFGASGIETQYF
>-|TRBD2|TRBV4-2|TRBJ2-1
TGTGCCAGCAGCCAAGACGGGGGGACCTACAATGAGCAGTTCTTC
CASSQDGGTYNEQFF
>-|TRBD1|TRBV2|TRBJ1-4
TGTGCCAGCAGTGAAATCAGGCAGGGGGGCCGAGAAAAACTGTTTTTT
CASSEIRQGGREKLFF
>-|-|TRBV28|TRBJ1-5
TGTGCCAGCAGGCCAAAACAGCAGTATAGCAATCAGCCCCAGCATTTT
CASRPKQQYSNQPQHF
>-|TRBD1|TRBV7-2|TRBJ2-3
TGTGCCAGCAGGCAGACAGGGGCAGATACGCAGTATTTT
CASRQTGADTQYF
>once|TRBD1|TRBV28|TRBJ2-7
TGTGCCAGCATGGTAGGGACAGGGCGCAACGAGCAGTACTTC
CASMVGTGRNEQYF
>-|-|TRBV6-1|TRBJ1-2
TGTGCCAGCAGCAAAAGGGGTGGTGGGGGCTACACCTTC
CASSKRGGGGYTF
>-|-|TRBV25-1|TRBJ2-7
TGTGCCAGCAGTGGGACAGCTTTTCCCTACGAGCAGTACTTC
CASSGTAFPYEQYF
>-|TRBD1|TRBV5-6|TRBJ2-7
TGTGCCAGCAGCTCGGACAGGGGATACGAGCAGTACTTC
CASSSDRGYEQYF
>-|-|TRBV27|TRBJ2-1
TGTGCCAGCAGTTTAGTGCAGATGGCCAATGAGCAGTTCTTC
CASSLVQMANEQFF
>-|-|TRBV9|TRBJ2-3
TGTGCCAGCAGCACAAGAGGGGGAGGGGCAGATACGCAGTATTTT
CASSTRGGGADTQYF
>-|-|TRBV6-5|TRBJ1-2
TGTGCCAGCAGTTACTCTGGAGGTCCAAATAACTATGGCTACACCTTC
CASSYSGGPNNYGYTF
>once|-|TRBV6-5|TRBJ2-3
TGTGCCAGCAGTCACCGAGGACTCAGCACAGATACGCAGTATTTT
CASSHRGLSTDTQYF
>-|-|TRBV18|TRBJ1-2
TGTGCCAGCTCACCAACGACAGGTGGTGTTGGCGATGGCTACACCTTC
CASSPTTGGVGDGYTF
>-|-|TRBV7-8|TRBJ2-3
TGTGCCAGCAGCTTAGTTGGGGGACTTAACACAGATACGCAGTATTTT
CASSLVGGLNTDTQYF
>-|TRBD1|TRBV6-5|TRBJ1-6
TGTGCCAGCTGGGGGGACAGGACCTCACCCCTCCACTTT
CASWGDRTSPLHF
>-|-|TRBV4-1|TRBJ2-2
TGCGCCAGCAGCCCAGGGACACTTACCGGGGAGCTGTTTTTT
CASSPGTLTGELFF
>once|-|TRBV9|TRBJ2-2
TGTGCCAGCACCCCAACTAGCTATGTGAACACCGGGGAGCTGTTTTTT
CASTPTSYVNTGELFF
>-|-|TRBV10-3|TRBJ2-1
TGTGCCATCAGTGAGTCCCATATGGGGAGCGAGCAGTTCTTC
CAISESHMGSEQFF
>-|TRBD1|TRBV28|TRBJ1-1
TGTGCCAGTAGACAGGGGGAGACCAAAGCTTTCTTT
CASRQGETKAFF
>-|-|TRBV2|TRBJ1-5
TGTGCCAGCAGCGGGACACAGAGCAATCAGCCCCAGCATTTT
CASSGTQSNQPQHF
>-|-|TRBV7-2|TRBJ2-5
TGTGCCAGTGGGGTGGGGGGAGAGACCCAGTACTTC
CASGVGGETQYF
>-|TRBD1|TRBV28|TRBJ2-1
TGTGCCAGCAGTTTATTAGGGGACAGGGCCTACAATGAGCAGTTCTTC
CASSLLGDRAYNEQFF
>-|TRBD1|TRBV7-3|TRBJ2-2
TGTGCCAGCAGCTCGGGACCCAGGGGGACCGGGGAGCTGTTTTTT
CASSSGPRGTGELFF
>-|TRBD2|TRBV7-7|TRBJ2-5
TGTGCTAGCAGCTTCGGACTAGCGGCCCAAGAGACCCAGTACTTC
CASSFGLAAQETQYF